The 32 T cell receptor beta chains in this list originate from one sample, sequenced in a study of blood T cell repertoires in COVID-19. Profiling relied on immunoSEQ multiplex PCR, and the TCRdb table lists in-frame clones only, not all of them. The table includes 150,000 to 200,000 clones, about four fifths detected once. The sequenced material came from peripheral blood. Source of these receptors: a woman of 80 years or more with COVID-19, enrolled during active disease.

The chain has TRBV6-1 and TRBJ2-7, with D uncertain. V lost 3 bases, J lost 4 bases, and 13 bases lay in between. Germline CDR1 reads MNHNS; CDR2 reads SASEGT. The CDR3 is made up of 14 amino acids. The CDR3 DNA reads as TGTGCCAGCAGTGAGGGCCCCACCCTATACGAGCAGTACTTC. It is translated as CASSEGPTLYEQYF.

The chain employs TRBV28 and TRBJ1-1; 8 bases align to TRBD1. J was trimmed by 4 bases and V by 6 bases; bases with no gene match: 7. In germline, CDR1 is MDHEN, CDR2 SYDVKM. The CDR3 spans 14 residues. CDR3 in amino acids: CASRRPTGGTEAFF. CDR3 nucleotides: TGTGCCAGCAGACGCCCAACAGGGGGCACTGAAGCTTTCTTT.

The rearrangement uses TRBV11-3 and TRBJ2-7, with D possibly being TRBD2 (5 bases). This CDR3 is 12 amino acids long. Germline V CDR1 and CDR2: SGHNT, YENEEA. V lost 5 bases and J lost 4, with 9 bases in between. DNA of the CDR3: TGTGCCAGCAGCCGGGATGATTACGAGCAGTACTTC. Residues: CASSRDDYEQYF.

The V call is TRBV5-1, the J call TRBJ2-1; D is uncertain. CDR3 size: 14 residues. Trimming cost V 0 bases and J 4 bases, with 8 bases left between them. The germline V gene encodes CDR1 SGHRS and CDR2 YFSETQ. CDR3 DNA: TGCGCCAGCAGCTTGGCCGACATGTACAATGAGCAGTTCTTC. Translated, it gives CASSLADMYNEQFF.

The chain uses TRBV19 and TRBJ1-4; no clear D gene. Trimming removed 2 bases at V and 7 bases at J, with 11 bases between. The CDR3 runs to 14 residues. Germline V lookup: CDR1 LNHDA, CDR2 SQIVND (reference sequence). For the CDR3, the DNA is TGTGCCAGTAGTATACAGGCGTGGGTTGAAAAACTGTTTTTT. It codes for CASSIQAWVEKLFF.

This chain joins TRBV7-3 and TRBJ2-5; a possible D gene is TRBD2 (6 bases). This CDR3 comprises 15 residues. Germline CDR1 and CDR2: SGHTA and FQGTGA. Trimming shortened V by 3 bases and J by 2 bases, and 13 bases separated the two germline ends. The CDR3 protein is CASSFMGGAQETQYF. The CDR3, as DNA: TGTGCCAGCAGCTTCATGGGCGGGGCGCAAGAGACCCAGTACTTC.

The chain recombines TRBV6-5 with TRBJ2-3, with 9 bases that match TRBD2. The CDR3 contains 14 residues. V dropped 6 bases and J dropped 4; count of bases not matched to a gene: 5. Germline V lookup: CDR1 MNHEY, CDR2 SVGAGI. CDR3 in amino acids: CASRFSGSSDTQYF. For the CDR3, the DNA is TGTGCCAGCAGGTTTAGCGGGAGTTCAGATACGCAGTATTTT.

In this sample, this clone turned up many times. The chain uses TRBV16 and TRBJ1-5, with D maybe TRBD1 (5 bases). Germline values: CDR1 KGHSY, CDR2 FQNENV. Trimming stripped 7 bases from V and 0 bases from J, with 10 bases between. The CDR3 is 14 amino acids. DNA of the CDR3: TGTGCCAGCACGACAGACCTTAGCAATCAGCCCCAGCATTTT. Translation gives CASTTDLSNQPQHF.

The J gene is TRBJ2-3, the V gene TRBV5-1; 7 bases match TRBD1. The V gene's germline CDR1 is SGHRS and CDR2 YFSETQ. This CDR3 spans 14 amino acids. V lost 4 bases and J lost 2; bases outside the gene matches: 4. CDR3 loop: CASSVTGLTDTQYF. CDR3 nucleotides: TGCGCCAGCAGCGTGACAGGGCTCACAGATACGCAGTATTTT.

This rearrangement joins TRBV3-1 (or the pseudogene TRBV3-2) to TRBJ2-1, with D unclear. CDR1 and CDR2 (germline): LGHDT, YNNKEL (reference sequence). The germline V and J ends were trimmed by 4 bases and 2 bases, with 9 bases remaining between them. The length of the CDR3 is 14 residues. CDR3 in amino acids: CASSRQRAYNEQFF. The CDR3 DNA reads TGTGCCAGCAGCCGCCAGCGCGCCTACAATGAGCAGTTCTTC.

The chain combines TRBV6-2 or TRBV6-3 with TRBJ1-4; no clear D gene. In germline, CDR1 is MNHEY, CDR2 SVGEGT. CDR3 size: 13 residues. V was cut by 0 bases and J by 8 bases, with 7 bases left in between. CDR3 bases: TGTGCCAGCAGTTACTCAACCTACGAAAAACTGTTTTTT. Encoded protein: CASSYSTYEKLFF.

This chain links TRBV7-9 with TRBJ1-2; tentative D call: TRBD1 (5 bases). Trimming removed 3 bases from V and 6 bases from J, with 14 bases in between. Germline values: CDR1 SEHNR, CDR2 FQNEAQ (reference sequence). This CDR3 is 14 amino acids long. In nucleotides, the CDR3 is TGTGCCAGCAGCTTCCCGCAGGGAATCCATGGCTACACCTTC. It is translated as CASSFPQGIHGYTF.

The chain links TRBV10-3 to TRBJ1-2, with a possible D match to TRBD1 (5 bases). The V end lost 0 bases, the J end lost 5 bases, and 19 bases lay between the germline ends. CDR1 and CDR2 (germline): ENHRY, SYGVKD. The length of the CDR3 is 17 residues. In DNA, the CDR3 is TGTGCCATCAGTGAGTCGCGGGCGGAGGGACGAAGTTATGGCTACACCTTC. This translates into CAISESRAEGRSYGYTF.

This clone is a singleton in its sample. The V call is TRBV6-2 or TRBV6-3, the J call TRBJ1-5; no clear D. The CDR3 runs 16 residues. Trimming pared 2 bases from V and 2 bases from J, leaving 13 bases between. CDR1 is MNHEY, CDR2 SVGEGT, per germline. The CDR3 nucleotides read TGTGCCAGCAGTTACCCCCGGCCCGGGGGCAATCAGCCCCAGCATTTT. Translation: CASSYPRPGGNQPQHF.

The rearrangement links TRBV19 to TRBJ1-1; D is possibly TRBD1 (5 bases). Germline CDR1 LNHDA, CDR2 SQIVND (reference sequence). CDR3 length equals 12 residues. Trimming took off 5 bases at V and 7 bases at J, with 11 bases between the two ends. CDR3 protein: CASSGAGLEAFF. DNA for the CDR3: TGTGCCAGTAGTGGGGCAGGCCTTGAAGCTTTCTTT. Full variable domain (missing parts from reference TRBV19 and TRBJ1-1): DGGITQSPKYLFRKEGQNVTLSCEQNLNHDAMYWYRQDPGQGLRLIYYSQIVNDFQKGDIAEGYSVSREKKESFPLTVTSAQKNPTAFYLCASSGAGLEAFFGQGTRLTVV.

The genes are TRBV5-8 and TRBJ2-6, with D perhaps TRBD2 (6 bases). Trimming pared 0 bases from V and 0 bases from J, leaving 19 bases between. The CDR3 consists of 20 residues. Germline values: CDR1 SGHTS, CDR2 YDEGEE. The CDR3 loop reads CASSLVGGFYENSGANVLTF. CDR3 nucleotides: TGTGCCAGCAGCTTGGTTGGAGGGTTTTATGAGAACTCTGGGGCCAACGTCCTGACTTTC.

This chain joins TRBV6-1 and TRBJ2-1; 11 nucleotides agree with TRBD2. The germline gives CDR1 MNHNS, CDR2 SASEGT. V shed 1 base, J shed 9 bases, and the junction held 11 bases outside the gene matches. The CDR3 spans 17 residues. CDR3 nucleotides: TGTGCCAGCAGTGAAGAGGTAGCGGGAGGGCCATGGAGTGAGCAGTTCTTC. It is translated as CASSEEVAGGPWSEQFF.

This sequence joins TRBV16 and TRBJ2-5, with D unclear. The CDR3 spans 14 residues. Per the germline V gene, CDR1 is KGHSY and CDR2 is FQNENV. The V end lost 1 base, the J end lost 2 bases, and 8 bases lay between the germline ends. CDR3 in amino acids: CASSQYGSQETQYF. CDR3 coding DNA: TGTGCCAGCAGCCAATATGGCAGTCAAGAGACCCAGTACTTC.

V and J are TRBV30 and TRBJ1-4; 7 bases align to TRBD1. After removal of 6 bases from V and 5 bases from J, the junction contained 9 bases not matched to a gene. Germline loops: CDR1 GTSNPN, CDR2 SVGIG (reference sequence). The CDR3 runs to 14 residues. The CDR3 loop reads CACQSDRENEKLFF. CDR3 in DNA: TGTGCCTGCCAATCCGACAGGGAGAATGAAAAACTGTTTTTT.

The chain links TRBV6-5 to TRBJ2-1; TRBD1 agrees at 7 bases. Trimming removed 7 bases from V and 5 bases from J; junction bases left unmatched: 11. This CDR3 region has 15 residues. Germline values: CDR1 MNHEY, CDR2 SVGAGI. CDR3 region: CASTDGTRGHNEQFF. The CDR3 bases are TGTGCCAGCACCGATGGGACAAGGGGGCACAATGAGCAGTTCTTC.

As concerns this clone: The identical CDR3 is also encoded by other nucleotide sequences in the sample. As DNA, the CDR3 is TGCGCCAGCAGCCCCCGACAGGGGGCAGACTATGGCTACACCTTC. Translated: CASSPRQGADYGYTF. The chain uses TRBV5-1 and TRBJ1-2, with 10 bases fitting TRBD1. J gave up 3 bases and V 4 bases, and 6 bases lay outside the gene matches. Germline CDR1 and CDR2: SGHRS and YFSETQ. The CDR3 spans 15 residues.

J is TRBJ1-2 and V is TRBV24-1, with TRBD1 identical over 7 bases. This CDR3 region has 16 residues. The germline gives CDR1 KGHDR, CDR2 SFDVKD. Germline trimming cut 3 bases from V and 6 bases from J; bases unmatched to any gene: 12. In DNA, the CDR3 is TGTGCCACCAGTGATCCCTACTTACAGGGGAAGGATGGCTACACCTTC. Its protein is CATSDPYLQGKDGYTF.

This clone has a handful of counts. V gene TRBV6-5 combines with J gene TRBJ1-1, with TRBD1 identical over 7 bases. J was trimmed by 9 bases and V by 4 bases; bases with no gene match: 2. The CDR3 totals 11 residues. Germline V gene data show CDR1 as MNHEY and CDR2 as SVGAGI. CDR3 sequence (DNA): TGTGCCAGCAGTTCCAGGGGGAAAGCTTTCTTT. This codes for CASSSRGKAFF.

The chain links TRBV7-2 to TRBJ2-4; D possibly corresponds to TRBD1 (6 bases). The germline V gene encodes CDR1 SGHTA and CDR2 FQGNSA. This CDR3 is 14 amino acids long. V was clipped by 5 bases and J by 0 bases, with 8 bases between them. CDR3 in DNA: TGTGCCAGCAGCATCAGGGGAGCCAAAAACATTCAGTACTTC. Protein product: CASSIRGAKNIQYF.

CDR3 coding DNA: TGCAGCGTTTCAGGGGCCCTGAACACTGAAGCTTTCTTT. As protein: CSVSGALNTEAFF. The chain uses TRBV29-1 and TRBJ1-1; the D gene is possibly TRBD1 (6 bases). The V end lost 5 bases, the J end lost 0 bases, and 10 bases lay between the germline ends. Germline CDR1 and CDR2: SQVTM and ANQGSEA. The CDR3 sequence is 13 residues long. Full variable domain (rest looked up from reference TRBV29-1 and TRBJ1-1): SAVISQKPSRDICQRGTSLTIQCQVDSQVTMMFWYRQQPGQSLTLIATANQGSEATYESGFVIDKFPISRPNLTFSTLTVSNMSPEDSSIYLCSVSGALNTEAFFGQGTRLTVV.

The CDR3 DNA follows: TGTGCCAGCAGCTTGGCTTACTCTGGAAACACCATATATTTT. This sequence encodes CASSLAYSGNTIYF. J is TRBJ1-3 and V is TRBV7-8; no firm D call. Germline V CDR1 and CDR2: SGHVS, FQNEAQ. This CDR3 comprises 14 residues. The V end lost 3 bases, the J end lost 0 bases, and 6 bases lay between the germline ends.

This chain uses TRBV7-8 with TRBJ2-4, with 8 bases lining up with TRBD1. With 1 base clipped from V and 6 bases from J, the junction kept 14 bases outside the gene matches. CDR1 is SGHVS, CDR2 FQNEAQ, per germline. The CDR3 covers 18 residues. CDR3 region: CASSLVWGQSTGGNIQYF. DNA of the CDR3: TGTGCCAGCAGCTTAGTTTGGGGACAGAGCACAGGGGGAAACATTCAGTACTTC.

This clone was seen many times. The CDR3 spells CASSRRQARGYGYTF. The CDR3 DNA reads TGTGCCAGCAGCAGGCGGCAAGCAAGGGGCTATGGCTACACCTTC. V usage is TRBV3-1 (or the pseudogene TRBV3-2) and J usage is TRBJ1-2; a possible D gene is TRBD1 (5 bases). The germline V gene encodes CDR1 LGHDT and CDR2 YNNKEL (reference sequence). Trimming took 5 bases from V and 4 from J, leaving 17 bases between them. This CDR3 comprises 15 residues.

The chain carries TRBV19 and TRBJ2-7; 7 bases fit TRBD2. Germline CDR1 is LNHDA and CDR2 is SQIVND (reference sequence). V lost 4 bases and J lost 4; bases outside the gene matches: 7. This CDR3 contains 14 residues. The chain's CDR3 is CASSSRDYMYEQYF. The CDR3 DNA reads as TGTGCCAGTAGTAGCCGGGACTACATGTACGAGCAGTACTTC.

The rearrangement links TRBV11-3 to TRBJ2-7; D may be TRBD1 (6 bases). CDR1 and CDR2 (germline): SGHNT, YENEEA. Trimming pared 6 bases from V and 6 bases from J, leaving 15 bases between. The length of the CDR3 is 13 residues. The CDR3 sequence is CASRTTGTGEQYF. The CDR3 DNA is TGTGCCAGCAGAACGACAGGCACTGGCGAGCAGTACTTC.

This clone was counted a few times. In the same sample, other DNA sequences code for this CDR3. CDR3 protein: CASTRAGNTEAFF. The DNA of the CDR3 is TGTGCCAGCACCCGAGCCGGGAACACTGAAGCTTTCTTT. J is TRBJ1-1 and V is TRBV2, with D unclear. In germline, CDR1 is SNHLY, CDR2 FYNNEI. The CDR3 is 13 amino acids. The V gene lost 7 bases and the J gene lost 1 base, with 10 bases spanning the gap. Looking up the rest from reference TRBV2 and TRBJ1-1 gives the full variable domain: EPEVTQTPSHQVTQMGQEVILRCVPISNHLYFYWYRQILGQKVEFLVSFYNNEISEKSEIFDDQFSVERPDGSNFTLKIRSTKLEDSAMYFCASTRAGNTEAFFGQGTRLTVV.

This CDR3 reads CASIGQTPYEQYF. In DNA, the CDR3 is TGTGCCAGCATAGGACAGACCCCTTACGAGCAGTACTTC. The chain joins TRBV2 to TRBJ2-7; D is possibly TRBD1 (6 bases). Trimming stripped 7 bases from V and 4 bases from J, with 14 bases between. The CDR3 runs to 13 residues. Germline CDR1 is SNHLY and CDR2 is FYNNEI.